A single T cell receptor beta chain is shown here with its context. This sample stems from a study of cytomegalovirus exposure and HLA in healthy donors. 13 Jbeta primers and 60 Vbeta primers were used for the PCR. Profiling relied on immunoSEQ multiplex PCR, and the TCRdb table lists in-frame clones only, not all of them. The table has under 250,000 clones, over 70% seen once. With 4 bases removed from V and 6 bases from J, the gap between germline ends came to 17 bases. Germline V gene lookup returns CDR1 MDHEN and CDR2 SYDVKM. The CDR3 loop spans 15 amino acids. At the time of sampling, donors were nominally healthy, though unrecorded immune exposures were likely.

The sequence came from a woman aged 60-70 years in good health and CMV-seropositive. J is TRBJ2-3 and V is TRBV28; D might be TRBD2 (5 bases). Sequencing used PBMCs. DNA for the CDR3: TGTGCCAGCAGTTCCCCGAGCGGCCTAGGGGATACGCAGTATTTT. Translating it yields CASSSPSGLGDTQYF.